The TCR beta chain described here comes from a study of blood T cell repertoires in COVID-19. Study as a whole: Sites in the United States, Italy and Spain provided acute and convalescent COVID-19 samples. T cells, B-cell-depleted T cells, or PBMCs supplied cDNA or gDNA.

Per the original methods: Reference gene primer amplification gave estimated nucleated cell counts. Method: immunoSEQ multiplex PCR; TCRdb's copy keeps in-frame clones and lacks some. For V, J and clone size, that table is used; D and trimming come from the DNA. Among under 250,000 clones listed, approximately 87% were seen once. This clone appeared a single time. Germline CDR1 reads MDHEN; CDR2 reads SYDVKM. Trimming removed 8 bases at V and 4 bases at J, with 11 bases between. This CDR3 is 12 amino acids long. The TCR sequence derives from a woman in her sixties or seventies with active or convalescent COVID-19. The gene calls are TRBV28 and TRBJ1-2, with D hard to call. The sequenced sample was peripheral blood. CDR3 DNA sequence: TGTGCCAGCTTTCGACAAATCTATGGCTACACCTTC. Its protein product is CASFRQIYGYTF.